The present T cell receptor (beta chain) was sequenced within a study of blood T cells in healthy people across ages. Germline-derived CDR1 and CDR2 are SGHDT and YYEEEE. The CDR3 is 15 residues long. Trimming removed 2 bases at V and 5 bases at J, with 17 bases between. In this sample, this clonotype turned up a few times. The second PCR ran roughly 6 to 11 cycles with a sample-barcoded 5' primer and J-beta primers. TCRdb ran MiXCR on the 5' RACE reads and lists one entry per CDR3 protein. The data contain 710,000 or so distinct CDR3 sequences, about 32% of them singletons. Sequencing input: blood. This clonotype originated in a woman older than 75 in good health. This rearrangement joins TRBV5-6 to TRBJ2-7, with D possibly being TRBD2 (7 bases). This chain's CDR3 is CASSLLGGATDEQYF. CDR3 DNA: TGTGCCAGCAGCTTATTGGGGGGGGCAACGGACGAGCAGTACTTC.